The rows below give T cell receptor beta chains drawn from one sample of a study of metastatic and nonmetastatic thyroid tumors. TCRdb recomputed clones from the PCR reads via MiXCR. The sample consists of tens of thousands of clones, around 28% of them appearing once. Source material: blood. These receptors all come from a female donor with papillary thyroid cancer or a benign thyroid nodule (not recorded which). Some clones in this sample may be carry-over from other donors' samples. Both conserved end residues are part of each CDR3.

V	J	CDR3
TRBV12-3/TRBV12-4	TRBJ2-7	CASSETGGYEQYF
TRBV28	TRBJ1-2	CSSSLGQGYGYTF
TRBV12-3/TRBV12-4	TRBJ2-3	CASIMTGLSTDTQYF
TRBV11-2	TRBJ1-2	CASSPTGGSNYGYTF
TRBV20-1	TRBJ2-5	CSASTESGETQYF
TRBV11-2	TRBJ2-3	CASSLVTSGTDTQYF
TRBV28	TRBJ2-2	CASTSGTGGIGELFF
TRBV20-1	TRBJ2-7	CSARDLLAGEEQYF
TRBV5-6	TRBJ1-6	CASSLRGGSESPLHF
TRBV24-1	TRBJ2-7	CATSLTGGPYEQYF
TRBV5-1	TRBJ2-7	CASSIRTGGDYEQYF
TRBV11-2	TRBJ2-7	CASSYEGRVGEQYF
TRBV20-1	TRBJ2-5	CSAPGQTYQETQYF
TRBV29-1	TRBJ1-2	CSVGVGTLNYGYTF
TRBV5-6	TRBJ1-2	CASSLAWGEGYTF
TRBV15	TRBJ1-5	CATSPLMGYSNQPQHF
TRBV6-1	TRBJ1-5	CASRETGSPNQPQHF
TRBV10-2	TRBJ2-2	CASTWTSGSVGELFF
TRBV4-1	TRBJ1-4	CASSIGRGRLGEKLFF
TRBV18	TRBJ2-7	CASSPGAGGPYEQYF
TRBV29-1	TRBJ2-5	CSAGLETQYF
TRBV6-1	TRBJ2-2	CASSWDRVHTGELFF
TRBV28	TRBJ1-3	CASSFIRGSGNTIYF
TRBV19	TRBJ2-3	CASSITASGRMRTTQYF
TRBV28	TRBJ1-2	CASSSSGTGGAIGYTF
TRBV3-1	TRBJ1-2	CASRRTGGRHGYTF
TRBV7-9	TRBJ2-2	CASSLVTGNTGELFF
TRBV6-1	TRBJ2-5	CASTRSLAETQYF
TRBV20-1	TRBJ1-1	CSAGGQPNTEAFF
TRBV28	TRBJ2-7	CASSLWQRSGKHYEQYF
TRBV5-4	TRBJ1-2	CASYPLGQGGNYGYTF
TRBV11-1	TRBJ2-1	CASSITGGSTYNEQFF
TRBV12-3/TRBV12-4	TRBJ2-7	CASRVRDSEQYF
TRBV6-5	TRBJ1-5	CASSYSPVGSKQPQHF
TRBV5-1	TRBJ2-5	CASSLVFRRREQGETQYF
TRBV5-5	TRBJ2-7	CASSLDFYEQYF
TRBV9	TRBJ2-1	CASSVGGRDNEQSF
TRBV6-1	TRBJ2-7	CASSWDRRTGEQYF
TRBV4-1	TRBJ2-7	CASSRRFLQVRDRIPSGEQYF
TRBV20-1	TRBJ1-6	CSASALGTSRSPLHF
TRBV12-3/TRBV12-4	TRBJ2-1	CASRGKESSYNEQFF
TRBV19	TRBJ2-1	CASGDRVTNEQFF
TRBV7-9	TRBJ1-1	CASSLTGDRTEAFF
TRBV28	TRBJ2-6	CASSPTGAGANVLTF
TRBV14	TRBJ1-2	CASSQQHNYGYTF
TRBV7-8	TRBJ1-3	CASSLVGGGNTIYF
TRBV28	TRBJ2-2	CASKLSSGTGELFF
TRBV3-1	TRBJ1-2	CASSQDLAEPGGYTF